Described below is a single TCR beta chain sequence and its context. This clone was seen a few times. What this receptor recognizes is not known. Within one base of it there is no much larger clone, and no base qualities were kept. This sample also contains other DNA sequences that code for the same CDR3. This specimen comes from a study of beta chain features in type 1 diabetes (dated by TCRdb to the late 2010s). Background on the whole study: No differences in mean age, gender distribution, total cell number or subset yield were found between patients and healthy donors. A total of roughly 100 million sorted cells were examined across all samples, and the number of cells per subset was strongly correlated with RNA yield. In the study, recently diagnosed type 1 diabetes patients and matched healthy donors were compared on the TCRB repertoires of their sorted circulating CD4+ T cell subsets. Naive and central memory subsets were obtained from all 30 or so donors, but regulatory and stem cell-like memory subsets were isolated from only 8 patients and roughly 8 healthy donors. Study-wide conclusions, independent of this receptor: Patients with type 1 diabetes made fewer insertions and deleted more nucleotides at VDJ recombination sites, implying thymic rearrangement abnormalities. Because cDNA was sequenced instead of genomic DNA, activated cells with high expression could be over-represented, although the groups did not differ in activation or CD3 levels. Naive, central memory and regulatory TCRB repertoires appeared to be more similar among patients than among healthy donors. Because the HLA sub-analyses included only small numbers of individuals, any influence of HLA type on TCRB rearrangement was left unresolved. In all four CD4+ subsets, TCRB CDR3 length was moderately but significantly shorter in type 1 diabetes patients. PCR might favor shorter templates, but patient and control samples were amplified and corrected together, so any skew would affect both groups equally.

V was cut back by 1 base and J by 0 bases, leaving a gap of 9 bases between them. The germline V gene (reference sequence) gives CDR1 as SGHNT and CDR2 as YYREEE. The CDR3 runs 15 amino acids, cysteine and phenylalanine included. Just the 45-base CDR3 DNA is kept, in frame starting at base 1. All of the isolated RNA was reverse transcribed with the High Capacity cDNA Reverse Transcription Kit, so expressed TCRB transcripts were sequenced. Deep immunoSEQ sequencing was performed on naive, central memory and regulatory T cell samples, with an average of roughly 3.6 million total reads per sample. Sorted cells were lysed in RLT buffer and RNA was extracted with DNase-treated RNeasy Micro or Mini kits, depending on cell number. To prevent cross-contamination, each cell subset was processed individually, whereas patient and healthy donor samples were processed jointly. The immunoSEQ multiplex PCR was used to amplify TCRB sequences from cDNA, yielding 87-bp fragments that span the CDR3 region. Amplicons were sequenced on the Illumina HiSeq platform. The source study handled its data this way. PCR bias was corrected computationally using synthetic template baselines, and reads within Hamming distance 2 were collapsed, with unmergeable singletons discarded. Reads were aligned against IMGT so that V, D and J genes, CDR3 length and insertions or deletions at six rearrangement sites could be assigned. Within each subset, clonotype counts were normalized to sorted cell number, and only after that were true diversity and Gini coefficients computed with the tcR R package. The overlap coefficient, calculated on TCRB nucleotide sequences, was used to quantify repertoire sharing. Out-of-frame TCRB sequences from naive cells were analyzed as a proxy for the pre-selection repertoire. Drawn from immuneACCESS, this table holds only the in-frame rearrangements with V and J called that TCRdb kept. Clones are partly lost; checked studies trace under half to an unresolved V gene and leave the rest unexplained. That table furnishes V, J and clone size, whereas the DNA furnished D and trimming. The sample table holds 860,000 or so clones, of which about a sixth were seen once. Clones ranked in the top ten supply about 0.02% of the sample.

Each donor gave one peripheral blood draw, averaging around 0.11 L, which was collected into heparinised tubes. A BD FACSAria II and a panel including CD45RO, CCR7, CD25, CD127, CD95 and CD27 were used to sort naive, central memory, regulatory and stem cell-like memory CD4+ T cells. Every sorted population had a purity above 95%. PBMCs were isolated immediately by Lymphoprep density gradient centrifugation and stained directly without culture. Samples were stained and sorted in pairs, with one healthy donor and one patient per experiment, so that batch effects were minimized. Rearrangement joined TRBV5-4 to TRBJ2-3; TRBD1 might be the D gene, on 5 matching bases. The receptor was isolated from a woman younger than 35 in good health. Input material: naive CD4+ T cells from blood. Reading the label with the study, this specimen's cell subset or site is: true naive CD4+ T cells. The CDR3 corresponds to CASSLRAGSTDTQYF. DNA sequence: TGTGCCAGCAGCTTGCGGGCAGGGAGCACAGATACGCAGTATTTT.